Reported below is one TCR beta chain. Trimming took off 3 bases at V and 9 bases at J, with 12 bases between the two ends. This CDR3 region has 13 residues. Germline CDR1 reads SGHTA; CDR2 reads FQGTGA. Methods used by the authors: Estimates of nucleated cell counts were drawn from the amplification of reference gene primers. Repertoires were generated with immunoSEQ multiplex PCR, while TCRdb's copy carries only in-frame clones and drops some. V and J calls and clone size come straight from that table; D and trimming were deduced from the DNA. Of about 180,000 clones in the sample, 70% to 90% were seen once. These data belong to a study of blood T cell repertoires in COVID-19. Across the whole study: Sites in the United States, Italy and Spain provided acute and convalescent COVID-19 samples. Sample material is recorded as cDNA or gDNA derived from T cells, B-cell-depleted T cells, or PBMCs.

The rearrangement joins TRBV7-3 to TRBJ2-1; weak D call: TRBD1 (5 bases). The sample was peripheral blood. This TCR came from a man aged 50 to 59 with active or convalescent COVID-19. The CDR3 loop is CASSLIPQGEQFF. CDR3 coding DNA: TGTGCCAGCAGCTTGATACCCCAGGGTGAGCAGTTCTTC.